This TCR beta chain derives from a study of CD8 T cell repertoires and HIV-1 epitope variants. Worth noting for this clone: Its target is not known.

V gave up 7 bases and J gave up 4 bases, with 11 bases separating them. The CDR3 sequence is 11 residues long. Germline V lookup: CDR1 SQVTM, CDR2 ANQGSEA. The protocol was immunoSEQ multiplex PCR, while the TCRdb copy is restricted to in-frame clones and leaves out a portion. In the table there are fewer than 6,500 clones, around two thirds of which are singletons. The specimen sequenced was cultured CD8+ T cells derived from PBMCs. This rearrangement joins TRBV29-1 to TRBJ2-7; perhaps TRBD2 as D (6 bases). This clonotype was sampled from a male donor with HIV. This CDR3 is CSARGGYEQYF. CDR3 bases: TGCAGCGCTCGGGGAGGTTACGAGCAGTACTTC.